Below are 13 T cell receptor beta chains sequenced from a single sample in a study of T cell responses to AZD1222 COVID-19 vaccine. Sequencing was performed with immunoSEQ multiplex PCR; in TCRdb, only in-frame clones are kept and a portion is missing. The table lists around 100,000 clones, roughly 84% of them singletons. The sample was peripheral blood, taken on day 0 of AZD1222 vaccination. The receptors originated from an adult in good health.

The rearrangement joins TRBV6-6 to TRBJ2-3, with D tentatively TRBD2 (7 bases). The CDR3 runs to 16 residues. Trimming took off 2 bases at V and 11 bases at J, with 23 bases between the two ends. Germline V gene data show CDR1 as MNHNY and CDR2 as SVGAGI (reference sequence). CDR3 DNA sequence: TGTGCCAGCAGTTACCCGACCGGGACGGGGGCGGGGGAGCAGTATTTT. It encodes CASSYPTGTGAGEQYF.

The CDR3 protein is CAISVLDRGQNGYTF. The CDR3 region has the DNA TGTGCCATCAGTGTTCTAGACAGGGGGCAAAATGGCTACACCTTC. The J gene is TRBJ1-2, the V gene TRBV10-3, with 10 positions matching TRBD1. After removal of 4 bases from V and 6 bases from J, the junction contained 8 bases not matched to a gene. The CDR3 totals 15 residues. Germline V gene lookup returns CDR1 ENHRY and CDR2 SYGVKD.

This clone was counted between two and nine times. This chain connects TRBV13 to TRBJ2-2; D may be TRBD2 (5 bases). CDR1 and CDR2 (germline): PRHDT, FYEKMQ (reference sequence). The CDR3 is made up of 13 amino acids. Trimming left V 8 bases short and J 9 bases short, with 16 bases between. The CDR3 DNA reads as TGTGCCAGCGGCGCGTCCGGAGGCCGGGAGCTGTTTTTT. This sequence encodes CASGASGGRELFF.

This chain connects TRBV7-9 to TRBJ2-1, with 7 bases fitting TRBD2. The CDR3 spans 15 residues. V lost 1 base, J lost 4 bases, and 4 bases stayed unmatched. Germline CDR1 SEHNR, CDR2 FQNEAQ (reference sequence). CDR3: CASSLGPSGYNEQFF. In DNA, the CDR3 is TGTGCCAGCAGCTTAGGGCCTAGCGGTTACAATGAGCAGTTCTTC.

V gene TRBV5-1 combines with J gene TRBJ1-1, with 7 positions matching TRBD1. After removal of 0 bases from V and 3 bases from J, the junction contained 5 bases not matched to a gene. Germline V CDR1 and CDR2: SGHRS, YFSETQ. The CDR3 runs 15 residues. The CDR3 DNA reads TGCGCCAGCAGCTTGGTCGACAGGGACGACACTGAAGCTTTCTTT. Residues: CASSLVDRDDTEAFF. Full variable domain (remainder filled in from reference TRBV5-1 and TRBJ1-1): KAGVTQTPRYLIKTRGQQVTLSCSPISGHRSVSWYQQTPGQGLQFLFEYFSETQRNKGNFPGRFSGRQFSNSRSEMNVSTLELGDSALYLCASSLVDRDDTEAFFGQGTRLTVV.

As DNA, the CDR3 is TGTGCCAGCAGCCATCCCCGACTAGCGGGCACAGATACGCAGTATTTT. It specifies CASSHPRLAGTDTQYF. The rearrangement joins TRBV4-2 to TRBJ2-3, with 9 bases lining up with TRBD2. Germline CDR1 and CDR2: LGHNA and YNFKEQ. The CDR3 runs 16 residues. The J segment lost 1 base and the V segment lost 3 bases, leaving 5 bases of the junction unmatched.

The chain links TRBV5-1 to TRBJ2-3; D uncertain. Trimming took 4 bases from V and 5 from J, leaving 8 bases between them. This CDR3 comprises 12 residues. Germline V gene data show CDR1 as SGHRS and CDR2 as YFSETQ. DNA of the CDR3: TGCGCCAGCAGCCTACCAGGAGATACGCAGTATTTT. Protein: CASSLPGDTQYF.

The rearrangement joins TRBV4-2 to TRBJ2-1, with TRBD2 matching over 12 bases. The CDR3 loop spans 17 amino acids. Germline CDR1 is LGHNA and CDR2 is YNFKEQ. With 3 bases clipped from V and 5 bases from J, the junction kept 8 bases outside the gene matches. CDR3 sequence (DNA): TGTGCCAGCAGCCAGTCGACTAGCGGGAGCCCCAACAATGAGCAGTTCTTC. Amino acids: CASSQSTSGSPNNEQFF.

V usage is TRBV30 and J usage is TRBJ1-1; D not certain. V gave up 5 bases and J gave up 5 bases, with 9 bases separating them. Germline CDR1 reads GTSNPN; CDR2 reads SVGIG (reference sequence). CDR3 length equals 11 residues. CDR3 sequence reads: CAWADRTEAFF. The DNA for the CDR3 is TGTGCCTGGGCTGATAGGACTGAAGCTTTCTTT.

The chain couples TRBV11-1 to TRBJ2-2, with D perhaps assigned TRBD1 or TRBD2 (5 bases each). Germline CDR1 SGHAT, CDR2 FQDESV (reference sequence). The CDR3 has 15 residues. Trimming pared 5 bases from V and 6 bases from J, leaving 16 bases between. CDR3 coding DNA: TGTGCCAGCAGCCGGGACGGGTCCTTTTCCGGGGAGCTGTTTTTT. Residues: CASSRDGSFSGELFF.

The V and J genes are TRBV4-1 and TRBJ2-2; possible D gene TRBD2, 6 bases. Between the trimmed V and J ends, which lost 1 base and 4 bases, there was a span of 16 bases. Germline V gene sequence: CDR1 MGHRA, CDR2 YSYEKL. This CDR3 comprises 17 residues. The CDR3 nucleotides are TGCGCCAGCAGCCAAGGTCCGGGCCCGCGGGGCACCGGGGAGCTGTTTTTT. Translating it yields CASSQGPGPRGTGELFF.

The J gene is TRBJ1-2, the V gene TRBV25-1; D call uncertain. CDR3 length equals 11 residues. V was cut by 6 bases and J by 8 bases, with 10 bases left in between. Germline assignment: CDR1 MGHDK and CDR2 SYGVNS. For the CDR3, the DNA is TGTGCCAGCAGGGCGTTGGAGGGCTACACCTTC. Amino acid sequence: CASRALEGYTF.

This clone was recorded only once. The CDR3 loop is CSASPRGGNTEAFF. Here the CDR3 DNA reads TGCAGTGCTAGTCCAAGGGGGGGGAACACTGAAGCTTTCTTT. The chain uses TRBV20-1 and TRBJ1-1, with D perhaps matching TRBD1 (6 bases). Germline CDR1 is DFQATT and CDR2 is SNEGSKA (reference sequence). CDR3 length: 14 residues. Trimming took 3 bases from V and 1 from J, leaving 12 bases between them.